One sample yielded the 2 T cell receptor beta chains listed below, sequenced in a study of T cells in Graves' hyperthyroidism and ophthalmopathy. What was amplified from RNA transcripts were TCR beta CDR3 regions. TCR CDR3 underwent first-round RT-PCR with the HTBI primer set. In TCRdb, the multiplex PCR reads were re-called with MiXCR into one record per CDR3 protein. The table has 600,000 to 700,000 distinct CDR3 sequences, about 15% seen once; the top ten hold approximately 4.3%. Material: blood. These receptors all stem from a middle-aged woman with Graves' ophthalmopathy.

V gene TRBV6-5 combines with J gene TRBJ2-7; the match to TRBD2 covers 7 bases. The CDR3 loop spans 14 amino acids. J lost 2 bases, V lost 8 bases, and 9 bases had no gene match. The germline gives CDR1 MNHEY, CDR2 SVGAGI. The CDR3 DNA follows: TGTGCCAGCTTACTAGGACTAGGCGCCTACGAGCAGTACTTC. This gives the protein CASLLGLGAYEQYF.

This clonotype showed up many times. This chain uses TRBV28 with TRBJ1-1, with 8 bases lining up with TRBD1. Per germline, CDR1 MDHEN and CDR2 SYDVKM. V trimming: 8 bases; J trimming: 2 bases; junction bases outside the gene matches: 16. This CDR3 is 17 amino acids long. This chain's CDR3 is CASHDRTGRGRNTEAFF. The CDR3 nucleotides are TGTGCCAGCCACGACCGGACAGGGAGGGGGCGTAACACTGAAGCTTTCTTT.